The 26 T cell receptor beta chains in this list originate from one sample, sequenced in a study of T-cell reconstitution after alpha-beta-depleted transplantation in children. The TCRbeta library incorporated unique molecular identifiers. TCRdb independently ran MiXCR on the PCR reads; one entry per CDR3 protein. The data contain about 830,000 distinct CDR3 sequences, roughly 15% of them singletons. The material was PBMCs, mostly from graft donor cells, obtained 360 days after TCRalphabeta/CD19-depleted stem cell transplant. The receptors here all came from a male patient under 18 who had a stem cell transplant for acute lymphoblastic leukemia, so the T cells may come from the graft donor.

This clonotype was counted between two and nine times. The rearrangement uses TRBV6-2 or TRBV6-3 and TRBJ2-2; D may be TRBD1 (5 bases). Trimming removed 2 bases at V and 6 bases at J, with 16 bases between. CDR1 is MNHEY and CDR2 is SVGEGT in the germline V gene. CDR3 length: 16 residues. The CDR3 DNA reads TGTGCCAGCAGTTACGGGGCAGGGTCGGGTCCCGGGGAGCTGTTTTTT. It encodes CASSYGAGSGPGELFF.

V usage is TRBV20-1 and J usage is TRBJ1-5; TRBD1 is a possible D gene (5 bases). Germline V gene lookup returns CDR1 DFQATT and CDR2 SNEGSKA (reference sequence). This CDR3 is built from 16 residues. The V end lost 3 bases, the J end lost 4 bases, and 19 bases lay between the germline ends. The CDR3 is CSASGGRRGVNQPQHF. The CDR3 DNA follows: TGCAGTGCTAGTGGTGGGCGAAGGGGAGTAAATCAGCCCCAGCATTTT.

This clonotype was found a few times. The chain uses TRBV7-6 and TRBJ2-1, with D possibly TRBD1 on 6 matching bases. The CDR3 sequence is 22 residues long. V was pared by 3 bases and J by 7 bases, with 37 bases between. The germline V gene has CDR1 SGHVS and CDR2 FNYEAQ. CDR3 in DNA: TGTGCCAGCAGCTTTACCGGGCTCCGGGCCCCACGAAGTAGGGGGTTTACAAATGAGCAGTTCTTC. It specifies CASSFTGLRAPRSRGFTNEQFF.

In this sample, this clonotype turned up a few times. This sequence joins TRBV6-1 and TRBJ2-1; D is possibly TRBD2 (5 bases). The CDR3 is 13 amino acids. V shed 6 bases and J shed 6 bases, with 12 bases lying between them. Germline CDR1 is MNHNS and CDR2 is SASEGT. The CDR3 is CASRLAPPNEQFF. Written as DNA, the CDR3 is TGTGCCAGCAGGCTAGCCCCACCCAATGAGCAGTTCTTC.

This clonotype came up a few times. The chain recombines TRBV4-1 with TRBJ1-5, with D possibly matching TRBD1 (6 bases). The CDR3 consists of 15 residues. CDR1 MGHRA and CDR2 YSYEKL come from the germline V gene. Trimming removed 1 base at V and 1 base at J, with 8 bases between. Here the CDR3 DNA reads TGCGCCAGCAGCCAAGGGGACATGAGCAATCAGCCCCAGCATTTT. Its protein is CASSQGDMSNQPQHF.

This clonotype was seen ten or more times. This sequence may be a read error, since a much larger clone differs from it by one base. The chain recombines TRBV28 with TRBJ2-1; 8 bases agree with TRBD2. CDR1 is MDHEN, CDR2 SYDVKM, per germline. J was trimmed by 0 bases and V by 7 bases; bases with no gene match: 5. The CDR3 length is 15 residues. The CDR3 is CASTLAGSSYNEQFF. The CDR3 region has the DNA TGTGCCAGCACCTTAGCGGGGAGCTCCTACAATGAGCAGTTCTTC.

CDR3 residues: CASKIMNTGELFF. The CDR3 bases are TGTGCCAGCAAGATCATGAACACCGGGGAGCTGTTTTTT. The chain links TRBV12-3 or TRBV12-4 to TRBJ2-2; D is uncertain. This CDR3 comprises 13 residues. V lost 7 bases and J 1 base, leaving 7 bases between the germline ends.

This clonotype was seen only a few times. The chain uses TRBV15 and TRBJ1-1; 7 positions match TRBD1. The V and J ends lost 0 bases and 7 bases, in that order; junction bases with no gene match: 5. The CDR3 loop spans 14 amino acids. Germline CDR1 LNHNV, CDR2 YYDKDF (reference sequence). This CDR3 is CATSRELTGFEAFF. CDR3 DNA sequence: TGTGCCACCAGCAGAGAGTTGACAGGGTTTGAAGCTTTCTTT.

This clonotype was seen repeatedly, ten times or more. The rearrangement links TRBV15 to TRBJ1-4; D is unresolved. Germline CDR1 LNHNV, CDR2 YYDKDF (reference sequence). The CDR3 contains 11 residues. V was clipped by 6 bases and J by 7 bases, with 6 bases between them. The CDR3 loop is CATRAPEKLFF. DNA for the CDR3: TGTGCCACCAGGGCGCCTGAAAAACTGTTTTTT.

The CDR3 nucleotides are TGTGCCAGCTCGTTTGGGACAGGCGCCGAGAATCAGCCCCAGCATTTT. Protein: CASSFGTGAENQPQHF. The J gene is TRBJ1-5, the V gene TRBV18; 8 bases are shared with TRBD1. Germline CDR1 is KGHSH and CDR2 is LQKENI. With 6 bases clipped from V and 4 bases from J, the junction kept 11 bases outside the gene matches. CDR3 length: 16 residues.

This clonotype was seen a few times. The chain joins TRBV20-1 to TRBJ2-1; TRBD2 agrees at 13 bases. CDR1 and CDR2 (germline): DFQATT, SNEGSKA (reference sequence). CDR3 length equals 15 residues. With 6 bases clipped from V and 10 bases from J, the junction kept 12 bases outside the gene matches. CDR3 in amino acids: CSAPSGTSGKGEQFF. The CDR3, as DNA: TGCAGTGCGCCGAGCGGGACTAGCGGGAAAGGGGAGCAGTTCTTC.

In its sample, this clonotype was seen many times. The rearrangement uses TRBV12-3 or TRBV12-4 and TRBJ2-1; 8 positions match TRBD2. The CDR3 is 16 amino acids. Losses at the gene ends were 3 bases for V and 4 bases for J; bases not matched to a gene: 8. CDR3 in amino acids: CASSFTLAVNYNEQFF. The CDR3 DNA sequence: TGTGCCAGCAGTTTTACACTAGCGGTTAATTACAATGAGCAGTTCTTC.

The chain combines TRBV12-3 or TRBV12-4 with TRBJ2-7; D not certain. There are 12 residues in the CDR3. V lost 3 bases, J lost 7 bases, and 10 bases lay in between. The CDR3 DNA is TGTGCCAGCAGTTTTTGGGGTCGGGAGCAGTACTTC. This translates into CASSFWGREQYF.

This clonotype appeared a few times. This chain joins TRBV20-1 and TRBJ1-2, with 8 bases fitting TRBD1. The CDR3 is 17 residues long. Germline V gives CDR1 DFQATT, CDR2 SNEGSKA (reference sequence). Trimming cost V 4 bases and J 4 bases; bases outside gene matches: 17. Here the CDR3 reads CSAKKTGGVHLGYGYTF. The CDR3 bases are TGCAGTGCTAAAAAAACAGGGGGTGTCCATCTGGGCTATGGCTACACCTTC.

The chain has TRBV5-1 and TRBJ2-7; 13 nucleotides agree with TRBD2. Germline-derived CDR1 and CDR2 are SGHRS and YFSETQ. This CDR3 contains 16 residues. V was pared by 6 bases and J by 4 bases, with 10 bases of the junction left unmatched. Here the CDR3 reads CASTPQTSGRTYEQYF. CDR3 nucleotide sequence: TGCGCCAGCACCCCCCAGACTAGCGGGAGGACGTACGAGCAGTACTTC.

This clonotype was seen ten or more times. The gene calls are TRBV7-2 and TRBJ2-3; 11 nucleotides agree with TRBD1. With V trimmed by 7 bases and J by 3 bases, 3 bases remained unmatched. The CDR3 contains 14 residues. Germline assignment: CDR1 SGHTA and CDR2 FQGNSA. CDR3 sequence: CASKRDRGTDTQYF. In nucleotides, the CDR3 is TGTGCCAGCAAACGGGACAGGGGGACAGATACGCAGTATTTT.

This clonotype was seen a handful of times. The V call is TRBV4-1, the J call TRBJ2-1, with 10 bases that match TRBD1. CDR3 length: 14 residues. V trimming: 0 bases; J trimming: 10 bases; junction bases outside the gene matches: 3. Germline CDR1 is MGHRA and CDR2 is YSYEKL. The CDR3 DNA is TGCGCCAGCAGCCAAGAAGGGACAGGGGTGGAGCAGTTCTTC. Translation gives CASSQEGTGVEQFF.

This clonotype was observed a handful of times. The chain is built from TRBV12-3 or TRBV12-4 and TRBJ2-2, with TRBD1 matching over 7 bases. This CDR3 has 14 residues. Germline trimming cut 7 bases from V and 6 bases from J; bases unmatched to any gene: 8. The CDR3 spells CASTPDRLAGELFF. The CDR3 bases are TGTGCCAGCACCCCGGACAGGTTGGCCGGGGAGCTGTTTTTT.

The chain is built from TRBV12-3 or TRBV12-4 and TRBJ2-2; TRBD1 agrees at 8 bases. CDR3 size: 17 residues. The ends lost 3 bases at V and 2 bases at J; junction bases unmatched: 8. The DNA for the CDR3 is TGTGCCAGCAGTTTTTACCCCACAGGGGGAAACACCGGGGAGCTGTTTTTT. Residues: CASSFYPTGGNTGELFF.

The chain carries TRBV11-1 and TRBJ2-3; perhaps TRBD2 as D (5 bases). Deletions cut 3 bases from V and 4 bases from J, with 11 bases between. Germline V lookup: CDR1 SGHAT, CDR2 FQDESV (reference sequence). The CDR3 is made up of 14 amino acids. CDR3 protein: CASSFHGVADTQYF. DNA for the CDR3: TGTGCCAGCAGCTTCCACGGGGTGGCAGATACGCAGTATTTT. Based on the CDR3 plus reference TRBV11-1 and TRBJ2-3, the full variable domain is EAEVAQSPRYKITEKSQAVAFWCDPISGHATLYWYRQILGQGPELLVQFQDESVVDDSQLPKDRFSAERLKGVDSTLKIQPAELGDSAMYLCASSFHGVADTQYFGPGTRLTVL.

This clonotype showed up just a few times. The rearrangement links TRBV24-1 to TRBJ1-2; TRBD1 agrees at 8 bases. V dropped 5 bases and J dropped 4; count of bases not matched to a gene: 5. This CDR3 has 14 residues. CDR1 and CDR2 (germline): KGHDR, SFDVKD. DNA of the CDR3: TGTGCCACCAGTGGGGGGACAGGTCCCTATGGCTACACCTTC. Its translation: CATSGGTGPYGYTF.

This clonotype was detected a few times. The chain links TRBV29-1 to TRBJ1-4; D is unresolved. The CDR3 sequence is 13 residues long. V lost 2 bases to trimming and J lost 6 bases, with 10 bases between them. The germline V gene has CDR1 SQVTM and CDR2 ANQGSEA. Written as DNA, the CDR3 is TGCAGCGTTGAACAGACGGAACATGAAAAACTGTTTTTT. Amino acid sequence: CSVEQTEHEKLFF.

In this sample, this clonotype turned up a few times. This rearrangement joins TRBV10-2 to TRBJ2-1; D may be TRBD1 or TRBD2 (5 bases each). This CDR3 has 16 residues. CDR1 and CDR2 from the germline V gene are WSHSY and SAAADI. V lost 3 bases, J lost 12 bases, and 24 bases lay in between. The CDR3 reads CASSDVLGVKLDMQFF. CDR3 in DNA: TGCGCCAGCAGTGACGTGTTGGGGGTCAAACTAGACATGCAGTTCTTC.

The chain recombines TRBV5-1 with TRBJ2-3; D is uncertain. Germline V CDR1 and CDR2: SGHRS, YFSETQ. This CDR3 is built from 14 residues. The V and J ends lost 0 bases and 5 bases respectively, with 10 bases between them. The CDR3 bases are TGCGCCAGCAGCTTGGGCAGGAGATTAGATACGCAGTATTTT. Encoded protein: CASSLGRRLDTQYF.

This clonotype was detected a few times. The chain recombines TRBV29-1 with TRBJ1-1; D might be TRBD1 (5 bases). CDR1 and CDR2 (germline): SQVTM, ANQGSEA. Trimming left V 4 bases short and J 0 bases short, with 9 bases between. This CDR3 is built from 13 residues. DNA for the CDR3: TGCAGCGTTGTTGGCAGGGTGAACACTGAAGCTTTCTTT. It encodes CSVVGRVNTEAFF. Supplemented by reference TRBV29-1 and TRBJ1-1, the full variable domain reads SAVISQKPSRDICQRGTSLTIQCQVDSQVTMMFWYRQQPGQSLTLIATANQGSEATYESGFVIDKFPISRPNLTFSTLTVSNMSPEDSSIYLCSVVGRVNTEAFFGQGTRLTVV.

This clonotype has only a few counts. The DNA of the CDR3 is TGCAGTGCTCCCCGGACAGGTGGTTTCAATCAGCCCCAGCATTTT. Amino acids: CSAPRTGGFNQPQHF. The chain carries TRBV20-1 and TRBJ1-5, with TRBD1 matching 7 bases. J gave up 3 bases and V 5 bases, and 10 bases lay outside the gene matches. The CDR3 is 15 amino acids. Germline V gene sequence: CDR1 DFQATT, CDR2 SNEGSKA (reference sequence).